This T cell receptor (beta chain) came from a study of blood T cell repertoires in COVID-19. Study background: Both acute and convalescent COVID-19 samples were obtained from the United States, Italy and Spain. Sample material is recorded as cDNA or gDNA derived from T cells, B-cell-depleted T cells, or PBMCs.

The sample holds a few counts of this clone. As processed by the authors: For nucleated cells, counts were estimated from reference gene primer amplification. Libraries were prepared by immunoSEQ multiplex PCR; TCRdb keeps only in-frame clonotypes and omits some of them. That table furnishes V, J and clone size, whereas the DNA furnished D and trimming. The top ten clones hold approximately 8.6% of a sample with roughly 200,000 clones, around 83% of them seen once. The V gene's germline CDR1 is GTSNPN and CDR2 SVGIG (reference sequence). This CDR3 region has 13 residues. J was trimmed by 6 bases and V by 7 bases; bases with no gene match: 12.

The gene calls are TRBV30 and TRBJ2-7, with 7 nucleotides matching TRBD1. Sequences were obtained from peripheral blood. The receptor's source is a man aged 40-49 years with active or convalescent COVID-19. This CDR3 reads CAYGTADPGEQYF. For the CDR3, the DNA is TGTGCCTACGGGACAGCAGACCCCGGCGAGCAGTACTTC.